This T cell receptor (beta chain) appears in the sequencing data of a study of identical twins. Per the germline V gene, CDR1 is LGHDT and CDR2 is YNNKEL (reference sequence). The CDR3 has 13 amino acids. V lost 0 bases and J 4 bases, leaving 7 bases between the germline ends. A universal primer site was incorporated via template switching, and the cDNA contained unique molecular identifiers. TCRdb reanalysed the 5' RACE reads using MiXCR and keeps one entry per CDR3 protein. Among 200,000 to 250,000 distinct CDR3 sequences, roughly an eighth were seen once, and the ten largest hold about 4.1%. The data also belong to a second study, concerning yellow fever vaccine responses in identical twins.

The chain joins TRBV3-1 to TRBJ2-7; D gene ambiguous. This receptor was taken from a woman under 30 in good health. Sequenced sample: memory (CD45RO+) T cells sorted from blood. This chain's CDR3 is CASSQDPRYEQYF. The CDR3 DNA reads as TGTGCCAGCAGCCAAGATCCGAGATACGAGCAGTACTTC.